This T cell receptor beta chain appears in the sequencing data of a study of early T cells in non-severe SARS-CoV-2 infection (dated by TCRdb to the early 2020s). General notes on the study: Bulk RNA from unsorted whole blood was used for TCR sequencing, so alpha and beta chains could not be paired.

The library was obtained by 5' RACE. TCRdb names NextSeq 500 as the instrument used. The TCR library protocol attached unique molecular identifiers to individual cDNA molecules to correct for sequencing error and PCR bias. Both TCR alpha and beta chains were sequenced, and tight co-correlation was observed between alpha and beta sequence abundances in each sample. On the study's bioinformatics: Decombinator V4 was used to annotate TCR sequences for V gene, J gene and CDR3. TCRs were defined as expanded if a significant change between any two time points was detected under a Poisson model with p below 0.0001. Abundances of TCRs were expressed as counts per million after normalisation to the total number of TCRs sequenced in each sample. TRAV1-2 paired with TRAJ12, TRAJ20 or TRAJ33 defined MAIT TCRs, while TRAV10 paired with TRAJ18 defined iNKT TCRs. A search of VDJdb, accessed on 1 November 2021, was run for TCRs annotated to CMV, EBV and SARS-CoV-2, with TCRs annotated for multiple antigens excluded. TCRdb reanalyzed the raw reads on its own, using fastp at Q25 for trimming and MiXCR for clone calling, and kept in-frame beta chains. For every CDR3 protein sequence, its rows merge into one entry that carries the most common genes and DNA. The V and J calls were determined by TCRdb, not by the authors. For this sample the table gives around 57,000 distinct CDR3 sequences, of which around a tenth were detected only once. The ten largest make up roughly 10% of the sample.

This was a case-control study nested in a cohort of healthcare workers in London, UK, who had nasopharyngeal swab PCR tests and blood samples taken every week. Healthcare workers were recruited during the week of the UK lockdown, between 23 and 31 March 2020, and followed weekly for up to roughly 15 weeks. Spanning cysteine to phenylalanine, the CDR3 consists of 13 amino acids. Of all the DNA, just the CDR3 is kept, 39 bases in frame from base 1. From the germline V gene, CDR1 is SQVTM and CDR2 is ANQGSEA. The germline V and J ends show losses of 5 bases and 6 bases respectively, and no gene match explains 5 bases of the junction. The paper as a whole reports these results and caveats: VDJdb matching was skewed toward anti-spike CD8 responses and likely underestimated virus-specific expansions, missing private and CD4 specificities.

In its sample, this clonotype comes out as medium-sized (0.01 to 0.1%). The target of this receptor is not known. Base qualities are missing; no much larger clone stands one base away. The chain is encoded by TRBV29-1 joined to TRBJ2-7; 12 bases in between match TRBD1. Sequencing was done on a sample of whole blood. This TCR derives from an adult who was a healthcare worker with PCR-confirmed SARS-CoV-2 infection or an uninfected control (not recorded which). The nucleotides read TGCAGCGTTAAGGGACAGGGGGCAGGCGAGCAGTACTTC. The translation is CSVKGQGAGEQYF.